Listed below are T cell receptor beta chains from one sample, sequenced in a study of neoadjuvant nivolumab and ipilimumab in lung cancer. Assay: immunoSEQ multiplex PCR; the TCRdb copy retains only in-frame clones and omits some. The table shows approximately 17,000 clones, with less than 85% occurring only once. This sample comprised tumor tissue, obtained after neoadjuvant nivolumab, alone or with ipilimumab, at or shortly before surgery. The receptors derive from an adult with non-small cell lung cancer. The CDR3 runs from the conserved cysteine through the conserved F or W. The D gene is left open where the match is weak. Size is stated for part of the rows, as once, few or many counts, or as a class when the clone is expanded.

clone_size j_call v_call d_call cdr3_aa cdr3_nt
NA TRBJ2-2 TRBV5-6 NA CASSFVPYTGELFF TGTGCCAGCAGCTTCGTACCTTACACCGGGGAGCTGTTTTTT
once TRBJ1-1 TRBV4-3 NA CASSQIQGTEAFF TGCGCCAGCAGTCAAATTCAGGGGACTGAAGCTTTCTTT
NA TRBJ1-2 TRBV6-5 NA CASSYSGAYYGYTF TGTGCCAGCAGTTACTCGGGGGCCTACTATGGCTACACCTTC
NA TRBJ1-5 TRBV6-1 NA CASRGPGGGNQPQHF TGTGCCAGCCGTGGTCCTGGGGGTGGCAATCAGCCCCAGCATTTT
NA TRBJ1-2 TRBV7-9 NA CASSLEGTFISPLTLFF TGTGCCAGCAGCTTAGAAGGGACCTTTATTAGTCCCCTGACACTCTTCTTC
large TRBJ2-5 TRBV9 TRBD1 CASSDRDREETQYF TGTGCCAGCAGCGACCGGGACAGGGAGGAGACCCAGTACTTC
NA TRBJ2-7 TRBV11-3 NA CASSRGPRSEQYF TGTGCCAGCAGCCGGGGCCCCCGGAGCGAGCAGTACTTC
medium-sized TRBJ1-1 TRBV5-5 NA CASSLYDGDPEAFF TGTGCCAGCAGTTTATATGATGGGGACCCTGAAGCTTTCTTT
NA TRBJ2-5 TRBV30 NA CAWSLVRARGQETQYF TGTGCCTGGAGTCTGGTGAGGGCAAGGGGCCAAGAGACCCAGTACTTC
NA TRBJ1-1 TRBV7-9 NA CASSFQGATEAFF TGTGCCAGCAGCTTCCAGGGCGCCACTGAAGCTTTCTTT
NA TRBJ2-5 TRBV19 NA CASSIGGAGQGTQYF TGTGCCAGTAGTATCGGGGGAGCTGGGCAGGGGACCCAGTACTTC
NA TRBJ2-7 TRBV10-1 TRBD2 CASSESGSGATYEQYF TGCGCCAGCAGTGAGTCGGGTAGCGGGGCAACGTACGAGCAGTACTTC
NA TRBJ2-2 TRBV6-8 NA CASSSGQRANTGELFF TGTGCCAGCAGTTCTGGGCAGAGAGCGAACACCGGGGAGCTGTTTTTT
NA TRBJ1-6 TRBV14 NA CASSQDRPNSPLHF TGTGCCAGCAGCCAAGACAGACCGAATTCACCCCTCCACTTT
few TRBJ1-6 TRBV2 NA CASRRESDNSPLHF TGTGCCAGCAGGAGGGAGTCGGATAATTCACCCCTCCACTTT
NA TRBJ1-2 TRBV7-9 NA CASSPALGGYTF TGTGCCAGCAGCCCTGCCCTCGGGGGCTACACCTTC
NA TRBJ1-3 TRBV30 NA CAWSVGRPDSGNTIYF TGTGCCTGGAGTGTAGGGAGACCCGACTCTGGAAACACCATATATTTT
NA TRBJ2-7 TRBV5-1 NA CASSLARLRSPYEQYF TGCGCCAGCAGCCTTGCAAGACTCAGGAGTCCGTACGAGCAGTACTTC
NA TRBJ1-2 TRBV2 NA CASRIEGRGYGYTF TGTGCCAGCAGAATAGAGGGTCGCGGCTATGGCTACACCTTC
NA TRBJ2-5 TRBV4-3 TRBD2 CASSQAASGDNQETQYF TGCGCCAGCAGCCAAGCGGCTAGCGGGGATAACCAAGAGACCCAGTACTTC
NA TRBJ2-4 TRBV7-9 TRBD2 CASSPSGAVGDIQYF TGTGCCAGCAGCCCTAGCGGGGCGGTGGGGGACATTCAGTACTTC
once TRBJ2-5 TRBV30 TRBD1 CAWSAPGTETETQYF TGTGCCTGGAGTGCCCCCGGGACAGAGACAGAGACCCAGTACTTC
NA TRBJ2-7 TRBV19 NA CASSIAQGYAYEQYF TGTGCCAGTAGTATAGCACAGGGATACGCCTACGAGCAGTACTTC
NA TRBJ1-1 TRBV6-1 TRBD1 CASRDRAANTEAFF TGTGCCAGCAGAGACAGGGCGGCGAACACTGAAGCTTTCTTT
NA TRBJ1-6 TRBV9 TRBD1 CASSVGQGNNSPLHF TGTGCCAGCAGCGTCGGACAGGGAAATAATTCACCCCTCCACTTT
NA TRBJ1-6 TRBV7-9 NA CASSLEPYNSPLHF TGTGCCAGCAGCTTAGAGCCGTATAATTCACCCCTCCACTTT
NA TRBJ1-5 TRBV12-5 TRBD1 CASVKEDPPNWDRGDQPQHF TGTGCTAGTGTCAAGGAGGACCCTCCAAATTGGGACAGGGGAGATCAGCCCCAGCATTTT
few TRBJ1-3 TRBV7-6 TRBD1 CASSPDRAGNTIYF TGTGCCAGCAGCCCGGACAGGGCTGGAAACACCATATATTTT
few TRBJ2-1 TRBV5-1 TRBD1 CASSLAVGGQEQFF TGCGCCAGCAGCTTGGCCGTAGGGGGCCAGGAGCAGTTCTTC
NA TRBJ1-3 TRBV5-1 NA CASSREGTSGNTIYF TGCGCCAGCAGCCGAGAAGGGACCTCTGGAAACACCATATATTTT
NA TRBJ1-1 TRBV13 NA CASRVDGNTEAFF TGTGCCAGCAGGGTAGATGGGAACACTGAAGCTTTCTTT
NA TRBJ1-2 TRBV6-5 NA CASSTFSGSGYGYTF TGTGCCAGCAGTACCTTTTCAGGGTCTGGGTATGGCTACACCTTC
NA TRBJ1-2 TRBV6-1 NA CASSEWGDAGGYTF TGTGCCAGCAGTGAATGGGGGGATGCGGGGGGCTACACCTTC
NA TRBJ1-3 TRBV7-9 NA CASSVDTVFYSGNTIYF TGTGCCAGCAGCGTTGACACGGTCTTCTACTCTGGAAACACCATATATTTT
NA TRBJ2-7 TRBV13 NA CASSLAGTGAKEQYF TGTGCCAGCAGCTTAGCCGGGACGGGGGCGAAAGAGCAGTACTTC
NA TRBJ2-7 TRBV5-5 NA CASSYDGQIYEQYF TGTGCCAGCAGCTATGACGGACAGATCTACGAGCAGTACTTC
NA TRBJ1-1 TRBV6-1 TRBD1 CASRLDRGTEAFF TGTGCCAGCAGATTGGACAGGGGGACTGAAGCTTTCTTT
NA TRBJ1-6 TRBV27 NA CASSLGGTWGSPLHF TGTGCCAGCAGTTTAGGAGGGACATGGGGTTCACCCCTCCACTTT
NA TRBJ2-5 TRBV15 NA CATSRALRDSVQETQYF TGTGCCACCAGCAGGGCATTAAGAGACTCCGTACAAGAGACCCAGTACTTC
NA TRBJ2-7 TRBV9 NA CASSVDGKSTWRDEQYF TGTGCCAGCAGCGTAGACGGAAAAAGCACATGGAGGGACGAGCAGTACTTC
NA TRBJ1-5 TRBV15 TRBD1 CATSRGGQGYQPQHF TGTGCCACCAGCAGAGGGGGACAGGGATATCAGCCCCAGCATTTT
NA TRBJ1-1 TRBV18 TRBD1 CASSPGDRGNTEAFF TGTGCCAGCTCACCGGGGGACAGGGGGAACACTGAAGCTTTCTTT
NA TRBJ2-2 TRBV4-3 TRBD2 CASSPSPGGPSPFDGELFF TGCGCCAGCAGCCCCTCACCGGGAGGACCCAGTCCCTTCGACGGGGAGCTGTTTTTT
NA TRBJ1-5 TRBV2 NA CASNRRGFGNQPQHF TGTGCCAGCAACCGGAGGGGCTTTGGCAATCAGCCCCAGCATTTT
once TRBJ2-2 TRBV7-7 NA CASSLVPGGQNTGELFF TGTGCTAGCAGCTTAGTCCCGGGGGGACAGAACACCGGGGAGCTGTTTTTT
NA TRBJ2-1 TRBV29-1 TRBD2 CSVMTSGGAREQFF TGCAGCGTTATGACTAGCGGGGGGGCGAGGGAGCAGTTCTTC
once TRBJ1-5 TRBV11-2 TRBD1 CASSFGTGTSQPQHF TGTGCCAGCAGCTTCGGGACAGGGACGTCTCAGCCCCAGCATTTT
NA TRBJ2-5 TRBV6-5 TRBD2 CASSLSSGGARETQYF TGTGCCAGCAGTTTGAGTAGCGGGGGGGCTAGGGAGACCCAGTACTTC
NA TRBJ1-5 TRBV18 NA CASSPPGLDQFQPQHF TGTGCCAGCTCACCCCCGGGACTCGATCAATTTCAGCCCCAGCATTTT
large TRBJ2-7 TRBV13 TRBD1 CASRKTGGPYEQYF TGTGCCAGCAGAAAGACAGGGGGTCCTTACGAGCAGTACTTC
NA TRBJ1-4 TRBV5-1 NA CASSLDRANEKLFF TGCGCCAGCAGCTTGGACAGGGCTAATGAAAAACTGTTTTTT
NA TRBJ2-1 TRBV4-3 NA CASSPEGFDNEQFF TGCGCCAGCAGCCCAGAGGGGTTCGACAATGAGCAGTTCTTC
NA TRBJ1-2 TRBV9 NA CASSPGGQGNYGYTF TGTGCCAGCAGCCCCGGGGGGCAGGGTAACTATGGCTACACCTTC
NA TRBJ2-1 TRBV20-1 NA CSARVVNEQFF TGCAGTGCTAGGGTGGTTAATGAGCAGTTCTTC
NA TRBJ2-7 TRBV6-5 NA CASSLLGYEQYF TGTGCCAGCAGTCTTCTGGGGTACGAGCAGTACTTC
NA TRBJ2-3 TRBV5-1 TRBD2 CASKGLVETTDTQYF TGCGCCAGCAAGGGACTAGTGGAGACCACAGATACGCAGTATTTT